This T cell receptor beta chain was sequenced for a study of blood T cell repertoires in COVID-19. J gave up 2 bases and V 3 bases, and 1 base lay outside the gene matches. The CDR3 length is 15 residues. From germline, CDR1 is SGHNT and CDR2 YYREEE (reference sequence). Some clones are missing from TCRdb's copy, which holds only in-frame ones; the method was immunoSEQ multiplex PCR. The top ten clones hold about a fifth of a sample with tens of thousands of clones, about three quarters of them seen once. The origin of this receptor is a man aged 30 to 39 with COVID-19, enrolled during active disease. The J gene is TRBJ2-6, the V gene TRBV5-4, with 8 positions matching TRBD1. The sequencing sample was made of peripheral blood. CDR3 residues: CASSSDRAGANVLTF. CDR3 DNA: TGTGCCAGCAGCTCGGACAGGGCTGGGGCCAACGTCCTGACTTTC.